A selection of T cell receptor beta chains follows, all from one sample in a study of shared clonotypes between healthy human individuals. Some clones are missing from TCRdb's copy, which holds only in-frame ones; the method was immunoSEQ multiplex PCR. The repertoire has about 2 million clones, about 95% of them found once; the top ten carry around 1.1%. Material: naive CD8+ T cells sorted from blood. These receptors were obtained from a man aged 18 to 29 in good health. Each CDR3 is given without its conserved first and last residue. The order of the fields is V gene, CDR3 protein.

V: TRBV6-1; CDR3: ASSEKISEWEPYEQY
V: TRBV6-6; CDR3: ASSPGQGIAF
V: TRBV28; CDR3: ASGGTGNIQY
V: TRBV6-5; CDR3: ASSYIGGDGELF
V: TRBV7-9; CDR3: ASSPGFGQPQH
V: TRBV15; CDR3: ATSSDGDQPQH
V: TRBV6-1; CDR3: AARGQGASYEQY
V: TRBV14; CDR3: ASSPLAGTYEQY
V: TRBV2; CDR3: ASNSGGSDTQY
V: TRBV9; CDR3: ASSVEWVDNEQF
V: TRBV9; CDR3: ATQETQY
V: TRBV29-1; CDR3: SVEEVDRVYQETQY
V: TRBV30; CDR3: AWAEGGNGYT
V: TRBV7-2; CDR3: ASSADRGNTEAF
V: TRBV27; CDR3: ASSYINQPQH
V: TRBV28; CDR3: ASSLTGLLGDEQF
V: TRBV7-9; CDR3: ASSYGQGDSYEQY
V: TRBV29-1; CDR3: SVPRGYANTGELF